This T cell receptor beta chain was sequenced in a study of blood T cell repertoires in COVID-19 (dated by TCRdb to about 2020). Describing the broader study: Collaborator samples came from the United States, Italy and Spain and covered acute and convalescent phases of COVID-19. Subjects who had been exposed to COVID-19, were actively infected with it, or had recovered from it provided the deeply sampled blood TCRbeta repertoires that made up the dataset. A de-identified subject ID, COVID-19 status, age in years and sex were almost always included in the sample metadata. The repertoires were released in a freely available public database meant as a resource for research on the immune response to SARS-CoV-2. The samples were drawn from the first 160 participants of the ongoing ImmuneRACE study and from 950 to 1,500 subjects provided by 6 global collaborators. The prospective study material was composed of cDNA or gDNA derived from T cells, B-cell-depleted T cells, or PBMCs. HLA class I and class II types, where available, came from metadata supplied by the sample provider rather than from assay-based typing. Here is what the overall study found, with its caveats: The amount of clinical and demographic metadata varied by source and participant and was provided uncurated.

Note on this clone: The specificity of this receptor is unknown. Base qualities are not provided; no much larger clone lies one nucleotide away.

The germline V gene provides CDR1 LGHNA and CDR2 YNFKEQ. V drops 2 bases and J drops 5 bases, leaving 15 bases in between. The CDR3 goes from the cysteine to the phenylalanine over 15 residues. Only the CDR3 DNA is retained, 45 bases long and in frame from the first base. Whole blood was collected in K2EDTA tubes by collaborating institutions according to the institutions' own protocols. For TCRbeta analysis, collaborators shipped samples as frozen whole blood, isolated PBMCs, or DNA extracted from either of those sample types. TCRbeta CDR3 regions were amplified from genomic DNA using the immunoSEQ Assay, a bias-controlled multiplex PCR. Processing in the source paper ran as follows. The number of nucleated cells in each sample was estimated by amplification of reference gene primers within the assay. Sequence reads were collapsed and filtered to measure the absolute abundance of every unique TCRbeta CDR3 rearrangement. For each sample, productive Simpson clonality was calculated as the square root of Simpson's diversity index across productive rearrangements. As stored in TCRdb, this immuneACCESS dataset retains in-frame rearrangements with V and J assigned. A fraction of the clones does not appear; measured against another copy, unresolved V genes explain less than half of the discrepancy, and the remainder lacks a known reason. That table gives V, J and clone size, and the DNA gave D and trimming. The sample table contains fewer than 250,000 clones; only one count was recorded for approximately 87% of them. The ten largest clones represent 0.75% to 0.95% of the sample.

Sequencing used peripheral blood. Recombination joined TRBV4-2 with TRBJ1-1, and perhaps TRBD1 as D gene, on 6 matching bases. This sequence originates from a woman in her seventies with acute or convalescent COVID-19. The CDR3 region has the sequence CASSQLGAAGTEAFF. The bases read TGTGCCAGCAGCCAACTGGGGGCGGCAGGGACTGAAGCTTTCTTT.